The 14 T cell receptor beta chains reported below all come from one sample, sequenced in a study of blood T cell repertoires in COVID-19. Data came from immunoSEQ multiplex PCR; TCRdb stores just in-frame clones and leaves some out. Here the sample spans some 150,000 clones, 87% being singletons. Sequences were obtained from peripheral blood. Receptor source: a man in his fifties or sixties who had recovered from COVID-19.

The V call is TRBV6-2 or TRBV6-3, the J call TRBJ2-3, with 10 bases lining up with TRBD1. V gave up 1 base and J gave up 1 base; unmatched junction bases: 14. Germline lookup yields CDR1 MNHEY and CDR2 SVGEGT. The CDR3 is 20 residues long. This chain's CDR3 is CASSYFSSSTGTGGTDTQYF. The CDR3 DNA reads as TGTGCCAGCAGTTACTTTAGCTCTTCTACCGGGACAGGGGGCACAGATACGCAGTATTTT.

The chain carries TRBV7-9 and TRBJ1-1, with D possibly TRBD1 on 6 matching bases. V was clipped by 1 base and J by 5 bases, with 14 bases between them. Germline CDR1 reads SEHNR; CDR2 reads FQNEAQ (reference sequence). The CDR3 has 15 residues. CDR3 in amino acids: CASSLGGIRGTEAFF. The CDR3 coding sequence is TGTGCCAGCAGCTTAGGGGGAATCAGGGGTACTGAAGCTTTCTTT.

CDR3: CASSFDRGTDTQYF. CDR3 sequence (DNA): TGCGCCAGCAGCTTTGACAGGGGAACAGATACGCAGTATTTT. The chain carries TRBV5-1 and TRBJ2-3; 8 bases match TRBD1. V dropped 2 bases and J dropped 3; count of bases not matched to a gene: 2. The germline CDR1 and CDR2 sequences are SGHRS and YFSETQ. This CDR3 contains 14 residues.

The chain uses TRBV4-1 and TRBJ1-1, with 7 bases identical to TRBD1. The V gene's germline CDR1 is MGHRA and CDR2 YSYEKL. The V and J ends lost 1 base and 5 bases, in that order; junction bases with no gene match: 7. The CDR3 covers 15 residues. CDR3 in amino acids: CASSQGQGVWTEAFF. The CDR3 DNA is TGCGCCAGCAGCCAAGGGCAGGGGGTGTGGACTGAAGCTTTCTTT.

As regards this clone: The same CDR3 is also encoded by other DNA sequences in this sample. This chain links TRBV12-3 or TRBV12-4 with TRBJ2-7; D is ambiguous. This CDR3 is built from 13 residues. V shed 5 bases and J shed 0 bases, with 8 bases lying between them. The CDR3 DNA reads as TGTGCCAGCAGTCTGTCAGGCTCCTACGAGCAGTACTTC. It encodes CASSLSGSYEQYF.

The chain combines TRBV6-2 or TRBV6-3 with TRBJ1-5; the match to TRBD1 covers 7 bases. Germline trimming cut 4 bases from V and 0 bases from J; bases unmatched to any gene: 18. The CDR3 has 20 residues. Germline V lookup: CDR1 MNHEY, CDR2 SVGEGT. CDR3 region: CASSSITGTAGPSSNQPQHF. In nucleotides, the CDR3 is TGTGCCAGCAGTTCGATCACCGGGACAGCAGGCCCGTCTAGCAATCAGCCCCAGCATTTT.

V gene TRBV6-5 combines with J gene TRBJ1-6; D not resolved. The CDR3 loop spans 15 amino acids. Between the trimmed V and J ends, which lost 6 bases and 9 bases, there was a span of 18 bases. Germline V gene sequence: CDR1 MNHEY, CDR2 SVGAGI. The CDR3 spells CASSPLGGWISPLHF. The CDR3 nucleotides read TGTGCCAGCAGCCCACTTGGAGGGTGGATTTCACCCCTCCACTTT.

The J gene is TRBJ2-1, the V gene TRBV5-1; 8 bases are shared with TRBD2. V trimming: 0 bases; J trimming: 5 bases; junction bases outside the gene matches: 1. Germline lookup yields CDR1 SGHRS and CDR2 YFSETQ. This CDR3 region has 14 residues. The CDR3 sequence: CASSLVRGDNEQFF. CDR3 sequence (DNA): TGCGCCAGCAGCTTGGTGCGGGGGGACAATGAGCAGTTCTTC. The complete variable domain, with remaining parts taken from reference TRBV5-1 and TRBJ2-1, reads KAGVTQTPRYLIKTRGQQVTLSCSPISGHRSVSWYQQTPGQGLQFLFEYFSETQRNKGNFPGRFSGRQFSNSRSEMNVSTLELGDSALYLCASSLVRGDNEQFFGPGTRLTVL.

The chain joins TRBV5-5 to TRBJ2-1; TRBD1 matches 8 bases. From germline, CDR1 is SGHKS and CDR2 YYEKEE (reference sequence). The J segment lost 7 bases and the V segment lost 1 base, leaving 10 bases of the junction unmatched. This CDR3 has 16 residues. The CDR3 loop reads CASSLLPGQDGNEQFF. The CDR3 coding sequence is TGTGCCAGCAGCTTGCTTCCGGGACAGGACGGGAATGAGCAGTTCTTC.

For the CDR3, the DNA is TGTGCCAGCAGTTACTCCTTGGGCAGGGCCGACATTCAGTACTTC. As protein: CASSYSLGRADIQYF. This rearrangement joins TRBV6-5 to TRBJ2-4, with TRBD1 as a possible D gene (5 bases). CDR1 MNHEY and CDR2 SVGAGI come from the germline V gene. V was trimmed by 0 bases and J by 8 bases, leaving 14 bases between them. The CDR3 runs to 15 residues.

This clone was found once. This rearrangement joins TRBV4-3 to TRBJ1-1; 9 nucleotides agree with TRBD1. The V and J ends lost 4 bases and 2 bases, in that order; junction bases with no gene match: 5. The CDR3 sequence is 15 residues long. Germline loops: CDR1 LGHNA, CDR2 YSLEER. CDR3 DNA: TGCGCCAGCAGCCTCCGGGACAGGGTAAACACTGAAGCTTTCTTT. Protein sequence: CASSLRDRVNTEAFF.

The CDR3 sequence is CASSVQRGGLDEQFF. The CDR3 DNA reads TGCGCCAGCAGCGTCCAGCGGGGGGGCTTGGATGAGCAGTTCTTC. The V gene is TRBV5-1, the J gene TRBJ2-1; 10 bases line up with TRBD2. Germline assignment: CDR1 SGHRS and CDR2 YFSETQ. J lost 8 bases, V lost 4 bases, and 9 bases had no gene match. This CDR3 spans 15 amino acids.

V usage is TRBV5-8 and J usage is TRBJ2-7; D is perhaps TRBD1 (6 bases). Looked up from germline, CDR1 is SGHTS and CDR2 is YDEGEE. The V end lost 4 bases, the J end lost 0 bases, and 17 bases lay between the germline ends. The CDR3 has 16 amino acids. The CDR3 coding sequence is TGTGCCAGCAGCCCCCCGACAGGTAAAAGCTCCTACGAGCAGTACTTC. Protein: CASSPPTGKSSYEQYF.

The chain recombines TRBV6-5 with TRBJ2-6; D is unclear. CDR1 and CDR2 (germline): MNHEY, SVGAGI. Trimming took 8 bases from V and 0 from J, leaving 2 bases between them. There are 12 residues in the CDR3. CDR3 nucleotides: TGTGCCAGCCACTCTGGGGCCAACGTCCTGACTTTC. Protein: CASHSGANVLTF.